This T cell receptor (beta chain) was identified in a study of OX40 agonist ivuxolimab in advanced cancers. Study details: Patients were 65% to 85% male with ages about 23 to 79, mean 60.

Measured with immunoSEQ multiplex PCR; TCRdb has only the in-frame clones, and not every one. This sample yields 72,000 or so clones, of which 84% are seen a single time; around 4.5% belongs to the top ten. The CDR3 is 13 amino acids. Germline CDR1 reads MGHRA; CDR2 reads YSYEKL. Trimming shortened V by 0 bases and J by 9 bases, and 9 bases separated the two germline ends. The clonotype was recovered from an adult with an advanced solid tumor such as melanoma, head and neck, liver or kidney cancer. The rearrangement links TRBV4-1 to TRBJ2-1; D not resolved. This sample comprised CD4+ or CD8+ T cells sorted from blood, obtained in a trial of the OX40 agonist ivuxolimab. The CDR3 nucleotides read TGCGCCAGCAGCCAAGATCATACGGGTGAGCAGTTCTTC. It specifies CASSQDHTGEQFF.